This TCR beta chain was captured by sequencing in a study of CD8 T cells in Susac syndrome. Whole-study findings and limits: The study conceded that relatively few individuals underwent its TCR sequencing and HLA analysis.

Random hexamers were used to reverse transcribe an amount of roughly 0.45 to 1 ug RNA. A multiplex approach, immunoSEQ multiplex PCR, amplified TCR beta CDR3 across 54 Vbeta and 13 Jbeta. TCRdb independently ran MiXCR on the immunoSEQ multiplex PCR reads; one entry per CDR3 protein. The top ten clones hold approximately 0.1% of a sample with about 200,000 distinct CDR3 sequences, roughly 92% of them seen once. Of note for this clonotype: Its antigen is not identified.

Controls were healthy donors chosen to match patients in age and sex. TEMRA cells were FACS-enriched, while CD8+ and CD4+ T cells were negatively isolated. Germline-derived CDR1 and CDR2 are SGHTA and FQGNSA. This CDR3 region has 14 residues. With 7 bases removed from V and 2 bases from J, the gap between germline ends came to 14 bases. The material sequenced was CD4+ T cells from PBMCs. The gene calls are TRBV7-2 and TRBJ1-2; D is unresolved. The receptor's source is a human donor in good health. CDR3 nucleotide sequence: TGTGCCAGCACCAAGCAACCGGCGAACTATGGCTACACCTTC. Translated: CASTKQPANYGYTF.